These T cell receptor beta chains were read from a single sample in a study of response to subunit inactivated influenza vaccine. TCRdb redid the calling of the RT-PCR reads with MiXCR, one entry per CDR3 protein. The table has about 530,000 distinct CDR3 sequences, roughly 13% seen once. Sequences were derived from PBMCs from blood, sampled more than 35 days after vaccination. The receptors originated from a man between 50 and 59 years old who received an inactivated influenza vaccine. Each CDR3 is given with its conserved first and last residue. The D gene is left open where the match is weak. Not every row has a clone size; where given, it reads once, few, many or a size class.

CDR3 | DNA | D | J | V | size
CTGICNEQFF | TGCACCGGAATATGCAATGAGCAGTTCTTC | - | TRBJ2-1 | TRBV20-1 | many
CASGIGGNYGYTF | TGTGCCAGCGGTATAGGGGGGAACTATGGCTACACCTTC | - | TRBJ1-2 | TRBV6-1 | many
CASTPTGRGYNEQFF | TGTGCCAGCACCCCAACCGGGAGGGGCTACAATGAGCAGTTCTTC | TRBD2 | TRBJ2-1 | TRBV6-1 | many
CASSQAQGFGSYEQYF | TGCGCCAGCAGCCAAGCGCAGGGATTTGGGTCCTACGAGCAGTACTTC | - | TRBJ2-7 | TRBV4-3 | -
CSARSGRFPDTQYF | TGCAGTGCCCGAAGCGGGAGATTCCCAGATACGCAGTATTTT | TRBD2 | TRBJ2-3 | TRBV20-1 | -
CASRETSGSYEQYF | TGTGCCAGCCGCGAGACTAGCGGGAGCTACGAGCAGTACTTC | TRBD2 | TRBJ2-7 | TRBV2 | few
CASSSQGEVAEQYF | TGTGCCAGCAGTTCGCAGGGGGAGGTGGCCGAGCAGTACTTC | - | TRBJ2-7 | TRBV6-5 | -
CARILDDHMNTEAFF | TGCGCCAGGATCCTTGACGACCACATGAACACTGAAGCTTTCTTT | - | TRBJ1-1 | TRBV5-1 | -
CASGTETMYNSPLHF | TGTGCCAGCGGAACCGAAACCATGTATAATTCACCCCTCCACTTT | - | TRBJ1-6 | TRBV2 | -
CASSVGTSMGYNEQFF | TGTGCCAGCAGCGTGGGGACTAGCATGGGGTACAATGAGCAGTTCTTC | TRBD2 | TRBJ2-1 | TRBV9 | many
CATSRGWDSQYF | TGTGCCACCAGCAGAGGATGGGACAGCCAGTACTTC | TRBD1 | TRBJ2-5 | TRBV15 | few
CAIRQDRDGNTIYF | TGTGCCATCAGACAGGACAGGGATGGAAACACCATATATTTT | TRBD1 | TRBJ1-3 | TRBV10-3 | many
CASSLTAVGRLMQPQHF | TGTGCCAGCAGTTTAACGGCGGTTGGCAGGCTGATGCAGCCCCAGCATTTT | - | TRBJ1-5 | TRBV12-3/TRBV12-4 | many
CASSYKVGGVYNEQFF | TGTGCCAGCAGTTATAAGGTCGGGGGGGTTTACAATGAGCAGTTCTTC | TRBD2 | TRBJ2-1 | TRBV6-2/TRBV6-3 | few
CSARLATTQETQYF | TGCAGTGCTAGACTCGCTACCACCCAAGAGACCCAGTACTTC | - | TRBJ2-5 | TRBV20-1 | -
CSASSTTEQPQHF | TGCAGTGCTAGTTCTACTACTGAGCAGCCCCAGCATTTT | - | TRBJ1-5 | TRBV20-1 | few
CASSQAGDTYEQYF | TGTGCCAGCAGCCAAGCAGGGGATACCTACGAGCAGTACTTC | - | TRBJ2-7 | TRBV3-1 | few
CASSPGGTSGGTQYF | TGTGCCAGCAGTCCCGGGGGGACTAGCGGGGGGACGCAGTATTTT | TRBD2 | TRBJ2-3 | TRBV12-3/TRBV12-4 | few
CASGRGTAGTDTQYF | TGTGCTAGTGGTCGCGGGACTGCCGGCACAGATACGCAGTATTTT | - | TRBJ2-3 | TRBV12-5 | few
CASSKAGGEAQPQHF | TGTGCCAGCAGCAAAGCCGGAGGGGAAGCTCAGCCCCAGCATTTT | - | TRBJ1-5 | TRBV21-1 | few
CASSLARRLAGSYNEQFF | TGTGCCAGCAGCTTAGCTCGTAGGCTAGCGGGCTCCTACAATGAGCAGTTCTTC | TRBD2 | TRBJ2-1 | TRBV7-8 | -
CASSSRLGGYNEQFF | TGTGCCAGCAGCTCCAGGCTAGGGGGCTACAATGAGCAGTTCTTC | - | TRBJ2-1 | TRBV9 | -
CASSSGLAGLVGVTGELFF | TGCGCCAGCAGCTCGGGACTAGCGGGGCTTGTGGGAGTCACCGGGGAGCTGTTTTTT | TRBD2 | TRBJ2-2 | TRBV5-1 | -
CASSQGDETQYF | TGCGCCAGCAGTCAAGGTGACGAGACCCAGTACTTC | - | TRBJ2-5 | TRBV23-1 | -
CASSLNLEIYEQYF | TGTGCCAGCAGTTTGAATTTGGAGATCTACGAGCAGTACTTC | - | TRBJ2-7 | TRBV12-3/TRBV12-4 | many
CASSLLSGDYNEQFF | TGTGCCAGCAGCTTGTTGTCGGGAGACTACAATGAGCAGTTCTTC | - | TRBJ2-1 | TRBV5-6 | few
CSARPSGNLEQFF | TGCAGTGCTAGGCCTAGCGGGAACCTTGAGCAGTTCTTC | TRBD2 | TRBJ2-1 | TRBV20-1 | -
CAIYWIPYGYTF | TGTGCCATCTATTGGATACCGTATGGCTACACCTTC | - | TRBJ1-2 | TRBV10-3 | -